The 12 T cell receptor beta chains given below trace back to one sample, sequenced in a study of blood T cell repertoires in COVID-19. Produced via immunoSEQ multiplex PCR; TCRdb's table is partial and in-frame only. The data show 200,000 to 250,000 clones, 86% seen once. Material: PBMCs or T cells enriched from blood (not recorded which). The receptor set was obtained from a woman in her forties or fifties in a cohort exposed to, infected with or recovered from COVID-19 (not recorded which).

The V gene is TRBV3-1 (or the pseudogene TRBV3-2), the J gene TRBJ2-2; 7 nucleotides match TRBD2. V dropped 3 bases and J dropped 0; count of bases not matched to a gene: 7. Germline V CDR1 and CDR2: LGHDT, YNNKEL (reference sequence). There are 17 residues in the CDR3. The CDR3 coding sequence is TGTGCCAGCAGCCAGTACCTCCTAGCGGCGAACACCGGGGAGCTGTTTTTT. This encodes CASSQYLLAANTGELFF.

The V gene is TRBV30, the J gene TRBJ1-5; D may be TRBD1 (6 bases). The V gene's germline CDR1 is GTSNPN and CDR2 SVGIG (reference sequence). There are 14 residues in the CDR3. V shed 1 base and J shed 3 bases, with 10 bases lying between them. CDR3 DNA sequence: TGTGCCTGGAGTGACGGGACAATCAATCAGCCCCAGCATTTT. It specifies CAWSDGTINQPQHF. The full variable domain, rest sourced from reference TRBV30 and TRBJ1-5, is SQTIHQWPATLVQPVGSPLSLECTVEGTSNPNLYWYRQAAGRGLQLLFYSVGIGQISSEVPQNLSASRPQDRQFILSSKKLLLSDSGFYLCAWSDGTINQPQHFGDGTRLSIL.

The CDR3 sequence: CAISNQGNEKLFF. The CDR3 DNA reads as TGTGCCATCAGCAACCAGGGTAACGAAAAACTGTTTTTT. The V gene is TRBV10-3, the J gene TRBJ1-4, with a possible D match to TRBD1 (5 bases). Germline loops: CDR1 ENHRY, CDR2 SYGVKD. V lost 6 bases and J lost 8, with 13 bases in between. The CDR3 loop spans 13 amino acids.

V and J are TRBV2 and TRBJ2-3; D not certain. The V end lost 6 bases, the J end lost 0 bases, and 10 bases lay between the germline ends. The CDR3 loop spans 14 amino acids. CDR1 and CDR2 from the germline V gene are SNHLY and FYNNEI. In nucleotides, the CDR3 is TGTGCCAGCAGCGCAGGATCTAGCACAGATACGCAGTATTTT. It translates to CASSAGSSTDTQYF.

J is TRBJ2-7 and V is TRBV11-2, with 13 bases aligning to TRBD2. Germline lookup yields CDR1 SGHAT and CDR2 FQNNGV. The CDR3 has 16 amino acids. The J segment lost 4 bases and the V segment lost 1 base, leaving 4 bases of the junction unmatched. DNA for the CDR3: TGTGCCAGCAGCTTAGGGACTAGCGGGGGTAGTTACGAGCAGTACTTC. This gives the protein CASSLGTSGGSYEQYF.

V and J are TRBV5-4 and TRBJ1-1, with D possibly TRBD1 on 6 matching bases. The V gene's germline CDR1 is SGHNT and CDR2 YYREEE (reference sequence). V gave up 4 bases and J gave up 0 bases, with 13 bases separating them. The CDR3 has 15 residues. CDR3 in DNA: TGTGCCAGCAGCAGCCGACAGGCTGTGAACACTGAAGCTTTCTTT. Translating gives CASSSRQAVNTEAFF.

The chain joins TRBV4-2 to TRBJ2-7; 7 bases align to TRBD1. This CDR3 spans 16 amino acids. With V trimmed by 1 base and J by 4 bases, 10 bases remained unmatched. Germline values: CDR1 LGHNA, CDR2 YNFKEQ. DNA for the CDR3: TGTGCCAGCAGCCAAGTTACGGGACAGCACTTATACGAGCAGTACTTC. It yields the protein CASSQVTGQHLYEQYF.

The chain links TRBV4-2 to TRBJ2-1; no definite D call. The CDR3 extends over 12 amino acids. Deletions cut 6 bases from V and 7 bases from J, with 10 bases between. The germline CDR1 and CDR2 sequences are LGHNA and YNFKEQ. In DNA, the CDR3 is TGTGCCAGCAGAAACCCAGCGAATGAGCAGTTCTTC. It translates to CASRNPANEQFF.

This chain joins TRBV11-2 and TRBJ1-2, with a possible D match to TRBD1 (5 bases). CDR3 length equals 13 residues. Per germline, CDR1 SGHAT and CDR2 FQNNGV. V lost 3 bases and J lost 6, with 11 bases in between. The DNA of the CDR3 is TGTGCCAGCAGCTTCAGTCAGGGAAATGGCTACACCTTC. Encoded protein: CASSFSQGNGYTF.

The chain combines TRBV6-5 with TRBJ1-5; TRBD1 matches 8 bases. Losses at the gene ends were 5 bases for V and 9 bases for J; bases not matched to a gene: 12. This CDR3 has 15 amino acids. Germline CDR1 and CDR2: MNHEY and SVGAGI. CDR3 DNA sequence: TGTGCCAGCAGTCCCCGGGGGGACAGGTTGCCGCCCCAGCATTTT. Its protein is CASSPRGDRLPPQHF.

The J gene is TRBJ1-4, the V gene TRBV28; possibly TRBD1 for D (5 bases). With 4 bases removed from V and 6 bases from J, the gap between germline ends came to 12 bases. The length of the CDR3 is 14 residues. The germline CDR1 and CDR2 sequences are MDHEN and SYDVKM. The CDR3 protein is CASSSDSRYEKLFF. The CDR3 coding sequence is TGTGCCAGCAGTTCTGACAGCCGGTATGAAAAACTGTTTTTT.

V and J are TRBV30 and TRBJ1-6; D unresolved. The V gene lost 1 base and the J gene lost 5 bases, with 6 bases spanning the gap. Germline lookup yields CDR1 GTSNPN and CDR2 SVGIG (reference sequence). The CDR3 runs 13 residues. In DNA form, the CDR3 reads TGTGCCTGGAGTGGAGGGAATAATTCACCCCTCCACTTT. Translating it yields CAWSGGNNSPLHF.